The clone carrying this T cell receptor (beta chain) has a single count. DNA and RNA were both co-extracted from approximately 20-30 mg of bulk tissue that had not been sorted. These data belong to a study of tumor-infiltrating lymphocytes in primary liver carcinoma. cDNA specific to TCR beta was made from approximately 500 ng of total RNA, with a constant-region primer employed for priming. ARM-PCR, slightly modified, supplied the TCR beta libraries through three nested multiplex PCR rounds. Amplification in the first two PCR rounds was performed using TRBV1-TRBV30 forward primers and a C-beta reverse primer for roughly 10 cycles each. TCRdb reprocessed the multiplex PCR reads with MiXCR, giving one entry per CDR3 protein. In the table there are about 66,000 distinct CDR3 sequences, approximately 74% of which are singletons. The germline V and J ends were trimmed by 6 bases and 11 bases, with 15 bases remaining between them. The CDR3 loop spans 12 amino acids. The germline gives CDR1 LGHNT, CDR2 FRNRAP.

The specimen was liver tumor tissue from sampling region 4. Subset denoted: tumor region T4, right-lateral pole. The clonotype was recovered from a man aged 40-55 years with primary liver carcinoma and hepatitis B virus infection. The rearrangement joins TRBV12-5 to TRBJ2-3; D may be TRBD2 (6 bases). The CDR3 DNA reads TGTGCTAGTGGCTTCGGTGCGGGAAAGCAGTATTTT. Protein product: CASGFGAGKQYF.